The T cell receptor (beta chain) described here comes from a study of cytomegalovirus exposure and HLA in healthy donors. Notes on the study in general: In vitro assays verified that three CMV-associated chains recognized CMV antigens specifically. Accurate prediction of most subjects' HLA-A and HLA-B alleles from TCR beta sequences was reported.

The PCR made use of 60 Vbeta and 13 Jbeta primers. Profiling relied on immunoSEQ multiplex PCR, and the TCRdb table lists in-frame clones only, not all of them. This table holds around 200,000 clones, roughly 80% found once. The V and J ends lost 0 bases and 2 bases respectively, with 6 bases between them. Germline V CDR1 and CDR2: SGDLS, YYNGEE. The CDR3 consists of 14 residues. A word on this clone: The antigen remains unidentified.

The rearrangement links TRBV9 to TRBJ2-1; D remains unclear. The clonotype comes from a middle-aged man in good health and CMV-seronegative. The specimen was PBMCs. This CDR3 reads CASSVGGTYNEQFF. The CDR3, as DNA: TGTGCCAGCAGCGTAGGCGGCACCTACAATGAGCAGTTCTTC. Combining the CDR3 with reference TRBV9 and TRBJ2-1 gives the whole variable domain DSGVTQTPKHLITATGQRVTLRCSPRSGDLSVYWYQQSLDQGLQFLIQYYNGEERAKGNILERFSAQQFPDLHSELNLSSLELGDSALYFCASSVGGTYNEQFFGPGTRLTVL.